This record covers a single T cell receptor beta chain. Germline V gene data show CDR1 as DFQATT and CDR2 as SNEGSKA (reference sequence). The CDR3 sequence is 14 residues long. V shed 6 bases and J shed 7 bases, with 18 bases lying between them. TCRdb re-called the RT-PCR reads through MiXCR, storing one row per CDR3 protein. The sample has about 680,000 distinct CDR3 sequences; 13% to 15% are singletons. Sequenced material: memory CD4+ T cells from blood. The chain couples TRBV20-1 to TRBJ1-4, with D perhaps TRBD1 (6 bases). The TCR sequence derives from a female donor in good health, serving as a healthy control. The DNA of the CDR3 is TGCAGTGCCCCGAGGAGGGAAGGGGGTGAAAAACTGTTTTTT. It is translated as CSAPRREGGEKLFF.